This is a list of T cell receptor beta chains from one sample in a study of blood T cell repertoires in COVID-19. Profiled with immunoSEQ multiplex PCR; TCRdb holds only in-frame clones, not every one. Of over 600,000 clones detected, more than 80% appear once; the ten largest clones hold approximately 0.3%. Sequenced: peripheral blood. These receptors all stem from a woman aged 18-35 years with acute or convalescent COVID-19. Each CDR3 is given with its conserved first and last residue. The D gene is left open where the match is weak. Size tells how often a clone was seen (once, few, many) or the class of an expanded clone, and some rows leave it out.

length	size	D	V	J	DNA	CDR3
17	NA	TRBD1	TRBV28	TRBJ1-3	TGTGCCAGCAAACGGACAGGAATAATGAGCTCTGGAAACACCATATATTTT	CASKRTGIMSSGNTIYF
16	NA	NA	TRBV24-1	TRBJ2-1	TGTGCCACCAGTGCGTTCGAGAGGAGCTCCTACAATGAGCAGTTCTTC	CATSAFERSSYNEQFF
14	few	TRBD1	TRBV27	TRBJ1-4	TGTGCCAGCAGTTTGGGACAGGGTCTTGAAAAACTGTTTTTT	CASSLGQGLEKLFF
15	once	NA	TRBV9	TRBJ2-2	TGTGCCAGCAGCGTAGGTTTAGCGAACACCGGGGAGCTGTTTTTT	CASSVGLANTGELFF
14	NA	TRBD1	TRBV5-1	TRBJ2-7	TGCGCCAGCAGCTTGGGGCAGGGGGCTCTCGAGCAGTACTTC	CASSLGQGALEQYF
16	NA	NA	TRBV5-1	TRBJ2-1	TGCGCCAGCAGCTTGGCAGGGCCCAGCTCCTACAATGAGCAGTTCTTC	CASSLAGPSSYNEQFF
12	NA	NA	TRBV12-5	TRBJ2-3	TGTGCTAGTGCTCCCCGTTTGGATACGCAGTATTTT	CASAPRLDTQYF
13	NA	TRBD1	TRBV19	TRBJ1-5	TGTGCCACCAAGACAGGGCGCAATCAGCCCCAGCATTTT	CATKTGRNQPQHF
14	NA	TRBD1	TRBV6-1	TRBJ1-2	TGTGCCAGCAGTGAGGACAGGGGGAGATATGGCTACACCTTC	CASSEDRGRYGYTF
13	NA	TRBD1	TRBV10-3	TRBJ2-7	TGTGCCATCAGTGACCTCGACAGGGACGAGCAGTACTTC	CAISDLDRDEQYF
15	NA	NA	TRBV4-1	TRBJ1-4	TGCGCCAGCAGCCAAGTTTGGGGGGTTAATGAAAAACTGTTTTTT	CASSQVWGVNEKLFF
15	NA	NA	TRBV4-3	TRBJ1-5	TGCGCCAGCAGCCCGATACGGGGTGGGGATCAGCCCCAGCATTTT	CASSPIRGGDQPQHF
15	NA	TRBD1	TRBV11-2	TRBJ1-2	TGTGCCAGCAGCTCCCTCCGGGACAGGGACCTGAGCTACACCTTC	CASSSLRDRDLSYTF
12	NA	NA	TRBV10-1	TRBJ2-7	TGCGCCAGCAGTGACAGGGAGGACGAGCAGTACTTC	CASSDREDEQYF
13	NA	NA	TRBV24-1	TRBJ1-1	TGTGCCACCAGTGAGGGGACTGAGACTGAAGCTTTCTTT	CATSEGTETEAFF
19	NA	TRBD1	TRBV6-4	TRBJ1-5	TGTGCCAGCAGTCAAACGCCGGGACAGGGGAGGGAGGGCAATCAGCCCCAGCATTTT	CASSQTPGQGREGNQPQHF
16	NA	TRBD2	TRBV6-4	TRBJ2-5	TGTGCCAGCAGTCCCGGGACTAGCGGGGGGCAAGAGACCCAGTACTTC	CASSPGTSGGQETQYF
15	NA	NA	TRBV9	TRBJ1-2	TGTGCCAGCAGCCCCCGGACAGAAACGTTACATGGCTACACCTTC	CASSPRTETLHGYTF
16	NA	TRBD1	TRBV9	TRBJ1-1	TGTGCCAGCAGCGCTGTCGGGGACAGCGTGAACACTGAAGCTTTCTTT	CASSAVGDSVNTEAFF
15	NA	NA	TRBV9	TRBJ1-5	TGTGCCAGCAGCGTGGGGGGGAATAGCAATCAGCCCCAGCATTTT	CASSVGGNSNQPQHF
15	NA	NA	TRBV2	TRBJ1-3	TGTGCCAGCAGTGAGTCCTTCACGGGGGGAAACACCATATATTTT	CASSESFTGGNTIYF
15	once	TRBD1	TRBV4-1	TRBJ1-5	TGCGCCAGCAGCCCAACAGGGGACGGCAATCAGCCCCAGCATTTT	CASSPTGDGNQPQHF
17	NA	TRBD1	TRBV2	TRBJ1-2	TGTGCCAGCAGTGAAGCGCTTCGGACAGGGGATCTCTATGGCTACACCTTC	CASSEALRTGDLYGYTF
16	NA	TRBD1	TRBV4-1	TRBJ2-3	TGCGCCAGCAGCCAAGGTAGGGGGCAGAACACAGATACGCAGTATTTT	CASSQGRGQNTDTQYF
15	NA	NA	TRBV15	TRBJ1-1	TGTGCCACCAGCAGAGATCGAGGAGAGAACACTGAAGCTTTCTTT	CATSRDRGENTEAFF
15	NA	TRBD1	TRBV11-2	TRBJ1-4	TGTGCCAGCAGCTTAGGCGGGACAGGCAATGAAAAACTGTTTTTT	CASSLGGTGNEKLFF
13	NA	TRBD1	TRBV2	TRBJ1-2	TGTGCCAGCAGAGGGACAGGGTGGGATGGCTACACCTTC	CASRGTGWDGYTF
12	NA	NA	TRBV12-3/TRBV12-4	TRBJ1-1	TGTGCCAGCAGTCCGAGCGGGACTGAAGCTTTCTTT	CASSPSGTEAFF
17	NA	TRBD2	TRBV3-1/TRBV3-2	TRBJ2-3	TGTGCCAGCAGCCAAGCCCCAAGCGGGGGCCCCTCTGAGAGGCAGTATTTT	CASSQAPSGGPSERQYF
14	NA	NA	TRBV4-3	TRBJ2-3	TGCGCCAGCAGTCGCTTGGAGGGGACAGATACGCAGTATTTT	CASSRLEGTDTQYF
15	NA	NA	TRBV19	TRBJ1-4	TGTGCCAGTAGTATAGCCCGGACAGAGAATGAAAAACTGTTTTTT	CASSIARTENEKLFF
14	NA	NA	TRBV13	TRBJ1-1	TGTGCCAGCAGCCCATCGACAGGCTTCACTGAAGCTTTCTTT	CASSPSTGFTEAFF
15	once	TRBD2	TRBV10-3	TRBJ2-5	TGTGCCATCAGGGGACTAGCGGGCGACCAAGAGACCCAGTACTTC	CAIRGLAGDQETQYF
14	NA	NA	TRBV10-1	TRBJ1-1	TGCGCCAGCAGTGACACAGAATTGAACACTGAAGCTTTCTTT	CASSDTELNTEAFF
13	NA	NA	TRBV7-2	TRBJ2-1	TGTGCCAGCAGCTTCTCAGGCGTGAGTGAGCAGTTCTTC	CASSFSGVSEQFF
18	NA	NA	TRBV7-9	TRBJ2-6	TGTGCCAGCAGCCCCCGGTATGGGCCGAGCTCTGGGGCCAACGTCCTGACTTTC	CASSPRYGPSSGANVLTF
14	NA	NA	TRBV9	TRBJ1-1	TGTGCCAGCAGCGTAGCGCAGGGGACGGCTGAAGCTTTCTTT	CASSVAQGTAEAFF
15	NA	TRBD1	TRBV9	TRBJ2-7	TGTGCCAGCAGCGCCGGACAGGGGGCGAGTTACGAGCAGTACTTC	CASSAGQGASYEQYF
15	NA	NA	TRBV5-1	TRBJ1-5	TGCGCCAGCAGCTTGGAGGGGGGGGCGGGACAGCCCCAGCATTTT	CASSLEGGAGQPQHF
13	NA	NA	TRBV6-6	TRBJ1-2	TGTGCCAGCAGTTACTCGAACGGTTATGGCTACACCTTC	CASSYSNGYGYTF
16	NA	NA	TRBV6-2/TRBV6-3	TRBJ1-5	TGTGCCAGCAGCTCCGCTGGGACATTCCCCCGTGAACCCCAGCATTTT	CASSSAGTFPREPQHF
12	NA	NA	TRBV25-1	TRBJ1-2	TGTGCCAGCAGAAGGGGGACCTATGGCTACACCTTC	CASRRGTYGYTF
13	once	TRBD1	TRBV6-5	TRBJ2-3	TGTGCCAGCCATCGACAGGGCGCAGATACGCAGTATTTT	CASHRQGADTQYF
13	NA	NA	TRBV5-4	TRBJ2-1	TGTGCCAGCTCAGTTCAGGGTTTACATGAGCAGTTCTTC	CASSVQGLHEQFF
16	NA	NA	TRBV7-6	TRBJ2-7	TGTGCCAGCAGCCCCGGAACCGGGGTCTATGACTACGAGCAGTACTTC	CASSPGTGVYDYEQYF
18	NA	NA	TRBV18	TRBJ1-6	TGTGCCAGCTCATCATCCTCGCCCGGGAGCTCCTATAATTCACCCCTCCACTTT	CASSSSSPGSSYNSPLHF
15	NA	NA	TRBV7-9	TRBJ1-1	TGTGCCAGCAGCCCCAGGGAGGGTTGGGGCACTGAAGCTTTCTTT	CASSPREGWGTEAFF
16	NA	TRBD2	TRBV3-1/TRBV3-2	TRBJ2-7	TGTGCCAGCAGCCCCACCCGGGGACTAGCCGACTACGAGCAGTACTTC	CASSPTRGLADYEQYF
11	NA	NA	TRBV3-1/TRBV3-2	TRBJ2-5	TGTGCCAGCAGCCAAAACCACTTGCAGTACTTC	CASSQNHLQYF
14	NA	TRBD1	TRBV6-2/TRBV6-3	TRBJ1-5	TGTGCCAGCAGTCCGACAGGGCGTAATCAGCCCCAGCATTTT	CASSPTGRNQPQHF
14	NA	NA	TRBV2	TRBJ1-5	TGTGCCAGCAATGCTAAGGCTTCAGGTCAGCCCCAGCATTTT	CASNAKASGQPQHF
13	NA	NA	TRBV29-1	TRBJ1-1	TGCAGCGTTGAGGGGGCCCCGGGGACTGAAGCTTTCTTT	CSVEGAPGTEAFF
16	NA	TRBD1	TRBV19	TRBJ2-1	TGTGCCAGTAGTATTCCAGGGACAGGGGGTCGGAATGAGCAGTTCTTC	CASSIPGTGGRNEQFF
15	NA	NA	TRBV6-5	TRBJ2-2	TGTGCCAGCAGAACCATTAAGACGGGTACCGGGGAGCTGTTTTTT	CASRTIKTGTGELFF
14	NA	NA	TRBV5-1	TRBJ2-7	TGCGCCAGCAGCTTGTGGGCAGGGGAGGGCGAGCAGTACTTC	CASSLWAGEGEQYF
15	NA	TRBD1	TRBV5-1	TRBJ1-1	TGCGCCAGCAGCTTGATAACAGGGGCGAACACTGAAGCTTTCTTT	CASSLITGANTEAFF
14	NA	NA	TRBV6-6	TRBJ2-2	TGTGCCAGCAGTTACTCGGGACTTACCGGGGAGCTGTTTTTT	CASSYSGLTGELFF
13	once	NA	TRBV3-1/TRBV3-2	TRBJ2-3	TGTGCCAGCAGCCAAGATTCGAGACAACTCCAGTATTTT	CASSQDSRQLQYF
13	NA	NA	TRBV7-2	TRBJ1-2	TGTGCCAGCAGCTTAGTCGGGGAATCGGGGTACACCTTC	CASSLVGESGYTF
16	NA	TRBD2	TRBV7-2	TRBJ2-7	TGTGCCAGCAGCTTAGCCACTAGCGGGGGGACCTACGAGCAGTACTTC	CASSLATSGGTYEQYF